These 22 T cell receptor beta chains were sequenced from one sample in a study of CD8 T cells in ankylosing spondylitis. TCRdb ran MiXCR on the 5' RACE reads and lists one entry per CDR3 protein. The sample shows about 240,000 distinct CDR3 sequences, 7% to 10% of them seen only once. Source material: blood, either unsorted or a sorted T cell fraction (not recorded which). These receptor sequences come from a female donor with ankylosing spondylitis or in good health (not recorded which).

Many counts were recorded for this clonotype. This chain links TRBV2 with TRBJ2-2; D ambiguous. CDR1 is SNHLY, CDR2 FYNNEI, per germline. The CDR3 has 14 residues. Trimming removed 7 bases at V and 0 bases at J, with 9 bases between. The CDR3 region has the DNA TGTGCCAGCAACACAAACGCGAACACCGGGGAGCTGTTTTTT. The encoded protein is CASNTNANTGELFF. The whole variable domain, filled in from reference TRBV2 and TRBJ2-2, reads EPEVTQTPSHQVTQMGQEVILRCVPISNHLYFYWYRQILGQKVEFLVSFYNNEISEKSEIFDDQFSVERPDGSNFTLKIRSTKLEDSAMYFCASNTNANTGELFFGEGSRLTVL.

This clonotype was found many times. The chain combines TRBV28 with TRBJ2-3; tentatively, D is TRBD1 (5 bases). The CDR3 consists of 12 residues. Germline V gene sequence: CDR1 MDHEN, CDR2 SYDVKM. V was shortened by 10 bases and J by 2 bases, with 10 bases between the two germline ends. CDR3 nucleotide sequence: TGTGCCACCAGGGTCGACACAGATACGCAGTATTTT. Translation gives CATRVDTDTQYF.

The rearrangement joins TRBV18 to TRBJ1-1, with D unclear. The CDR3 sequence is 15 residues long. CDR1 and CDR2 (germline): KGHSH, LQKENI. V dropped 2 bases and J dropped 1 base, with 11 bases sitting between them. The CDR3 here is CASSPRPQQNTEAFF. The CDR3, as DNA: TGTGCCAGCTCACCAAGGCCGCAGCAGAACACTGAAGCTTTCTTT.

This clonotype was seen many times. The chain uses TRBV20-1 and TRBJ2-1; no reliable D call. V was clipped by 5 bases and J by 3 bases, with 8 bases between them. The CDR3 extends over 12 amino acids. In germline, CDR1 is DFQATT, CDR2 SNEGSKA (reference sequence). CDR3 loop: CSAVTVYNEQFF. The CDR3 nucleotides read TGCAGTGCTGTCACGGTCTACAATGAGCAGTTCTTC.

At least ten counts were recorded for this clonotype. V usage is TRBV11-3 and J usage is TRBJ2-1; 8 bases align to TRBD1. CDR3 length equals 15 residues. From germline, CDR1 is SGHNT and CDR2 YENEEA. The V and J ends lost 0 bases and 6 bases, in that order; junction bases with no gene match: 4. CDR3 DNA: TGTGCCAGCAGCTTAGATGGCGGACAGGGCAATGAGCAGTTCTTC. This translates into CASSLDGGQGNEQFF.

This clonotype has at least ten counts. The gene calls are TRBV12-3 or TRBV12-4 and TRBJ2-5; TRBD2 might be the D (6 bases). This CDR3 has 13 residues. Trimming took 8 bases from V and 4 from J, leaving 14 bases between them. The CDR3 loop is CASSAGIRETQYF. CDR3 coding DNA: TGTGCCAGCTCCGCGGGAATCCGAGAGACCCAGTACTTC.

There are many counts of this clonotype. The chain has TRBV28 and TRBJ2-1; TRBD2 matches 11 bases. Looked up from germline, CDR1 is MDHEN and CDR2 is SYDVKM. V shed 2 bases, J shed 8 bases, and the junction held 14 bases outside the gene matches. The CDR3 spans 18 residues. The DNA for the CDR3 is TGTGCCAGCAGTTTAATTAGCGGGAGGGCCGGAGAGTCGTATGAGCAGTTCTTC. This translates into CASSLISGRAGESYEQFF.

This clonotype was recorded at least ten times. The rearrangement joins TRBV13 to TRBJ2-7; 10 nucleotides match TRBD2. CDR1 and CDR2 (germline): PRHDT, FYEKMQ (reference sequence). CDR3 length: 15 amino acids. V shed 5 bases and J 3 bases; nucleotides not matched to a gene: 7. This CDR3 reads CASSASGRASYEQYF. Written as DNA, the CDR3 is TGTGCCAGCAGCGCCAGCGGGAGGGCTAGCTACGAGCAGTACTTC. Variable domain in full (rest from reference TRBV13 and TRBJ2-7): AAGVIQSPRHLIKEKRETATLKCYPIPRHDTVYWYQQGPGQDPQFLISFYEKMQSDKGSIPDRFSAQQFSDYHSELNMSSLELGDSALYFCASSASGRASYEQYFGPGTRLTVT.

The sample holds many counts of this clonotype. The rearrangement links TRBV10-2 to TRBJ2-4; a weak D match, TRBD2 (6 bases). CDR1 and CDR2 (germline): WSHSY, SAAADI. Trimming took 6 bases from V and 0 from J, leaving 9 bases between them. The CDR3 sequence is 14 residues long. This chain's CDR3 is CASRGGLAKNIQYF. For the CDR3, the DNA is TGCGCCAGCAGGGGGGGTCTAGCCAAAAACATTCAGTACTTC.

In this sample, this clonotype turned up many times. The chain is built from TRBV19 and TRBJ1-1, with D perhaps matching TRBD1 (6 bases). Germline values: CDR1 LNHDA, CDR2 SQIVND (reference sequence). V was shortened by 6 bases and J by 5 bases, with 13 bases between the two germline ends. This CDR3 spans 13 amino acids. The CDR3: CASRDGGGTEAFF. In nucleotides, the CDR3 is TGTGCCAGTAGAGATGGAGGGGGGACTGAAGCTTTCTTT.

V gene TRBV7-2 combines with J gene TRBJ2-7; 9 positions match TRBD2. The CDR3 runs to 16 residues. Germline V gene sequence: CDR1 SGHTA, CDR2 FQGNSA. Germline trimming cut 5 bases from V and 3 bases from J; bases unmatched to any gene: 11. CDR3 nucleotides: TGTGCCAGCAGCCCATTCGGACAGACTAGCGGCTACGAGCAGTACTTC. It translates to CASSPFGQTSGYEQYF.

The table lists this clonotype with many counts. This chain uses TRBV6-1 with TRBJ1-6; D uncertain. In germline, CDR1 is MNHNS, CDR2 SASEGT. The CDR3 has 13 amino acids. V was trimmed by 7 bases and J by 7 bases, leaving 11 bases between them. DNA of the CDR3: TGTGCCAGCAAAAGGAATTTCAATTCACCCCTCCACTTT. Residues: CASKRNFNSPLHF.

This clonotype was counted many times. The chain is built from TRBV6-5 and TRBJ1-1; 7 nucleotides line up with TRBD1. The CDR3 runs to 12 residues. V was pared by 6 bases and J by 14 bases, with 12 bases of the junction left unmatched. CDR1 is MNHEY, CDR2 SVGAGI, per germline. The CDR3 sequence is CASSPRGGERFF. CDR3 DNA sequence: TGTGCCAGCAGCCCCCGAGGGGGCGAGCGATTCTTT.

This clonotype has only a few counts. The rearrangement joins TRBV6-6 to TRBJ2-1; D ambiguous. Trimming removed 6 bases at V and 7 bases at J, with 13 bases between. The CDR3 runs 13 residues. Germline-derived CDR1 and CDR2 are MNHNY and SVGAGI (reference sequence). The CDR3 DNA reads as TGTGCCAGCAGGCGATGGAGTGGGAATGAGCAGTTCTTC. It encodes CASRRWSGNEQFF.

This chain uses TRBV5-1 with TRBJ2-2; possible D gene TRBD2, 6 bases. The germline V gene has CDR1 SGHRS and CDR2 YFSETQ. The CDR3 extends over 15 amino acids. Deletions cut 2 bases from V and 3 bases from J, with 11 bases between. CDR3 amino acids: CASSFWGGDTGELFF. For the CDR3, the DNA is TGCGCCAGCAGCTTCTGGGGAGGCGACACCGGGGAGCTGTTTTTT.

Ten or more counts support this clonotype. The V call is TRBV4-1, the J call TRBJ2-3, with D unresolved. This CDR3 is built from 13 residues. Germline lookup yields CDR1 MGHRA and CDR2 YSYEKL. The germline V and J ends were trimmed by 5 bases and 6 bases, with 12 bases remaining between them. CDR3 bases: TGCGCCAGCAGCTCCCTAATGGGGGATACGCAGTATTTT. It is translated as CASSSLMGDTQYF.

This clonotype was recorded at least ten times. This rearrangement joins TRBV27 to TRBJ2-7; 8 bases agree with TRBD1. V lost 3 bases, J lost 3 bases, and 4 bases stayed unmatched. Germline V gene sequence: CDR1 MNHEY, CDR2 SMNVEV (reference sequence). The CDR3 has 14 amino acids. CDR3 DNA: TGTGCCAGCAGTTTCAGGACAGGGTACTACGAGCAGTACTTC. Translating gives CASSFRTGYYEQYF.

In this sample, this clonotype turned up many times. This rearrangement joins TRBV4-3 to TRBJ2-3, with 7 nucleotides matching TRBD2. After removal of 1 base from V and 5 bases from J, the junction contained 12 bases not matched to a gene. Per germline, CDR1 LGHNA and CDR2 YSLEER. The CDR3 spans 17 residues. The CDR3 loop reads CASSQGSVAGHLDTQYF. DNA for the CDR3: TGCGCCAGCAGCCAAGGTTCGGTAGCGGGCCACCTAGATACGCAGTATTTT.

This clonotype was seen ten or more times. The chain recombines TRBV6-5 with TRBJ2-6, with 9 nucleotides matching TRBD1. Germline V gives CDR1 MNHEY, CDR2 SVGAGI. V shed 0 bases and J 4 bases; nucleotides not matched to a gene: 4. The CDR3 consists of 17 residues. The CDR3 spells CASSYSQGAQGANVLTF. The DNA of the CDR3 is TGTGCCAGCAGTTACTCACAGGGGGCGCAAGGGGCCAACGTCCTGACTTTC.

This clonotype appeared many times. The V and J genes are TRBV29-1 and TRBJ1-2; a possible D gene is TRBD1 (6 bases). V was pared by 7 bases and J by 7 bases, with 16 bases between. CDR1 is SQVTM, CDR2 ANQGSEA, per germline. This CDR3 contains 12 residues. This CDR3 is CSAHTGQRGYTF. The CDR3 DNA reads as TGCAGCGCTCACACAGGGCAACGTGGCTACACCTTC.

There are a few counts of this clonotype. The rearrangement links TRBV7-9 to TRBJ2-6; D is unclear. The CDR3 is made up of 14 amino acids. V lost 5 bases and J lost 0, with 5 bases in between. CDR1 and CDR2 (germline): SEHNR, FQNEAQ (reference sequence). The DNA for the CDR3 is TGTGCCAGCAGCGGACGCTCTGGGGCCAACGTCCTGACTTTC. Encoded protein: CASSGRSGANVLTF.

This clonotype was observed many times. The chain recombines TRBV10-3 with TRBJ2-1; 10 bases align to TRBD2. J lost 0 bases, V lost 2 bases, and 4 bases had no gene match. The CDR3 is made up of 17 amino acids. CDR1 ENHRY and CDR2 SYGVKD come from the germline V gene. For the CDR3, the DNA is TGTGCCATCAGTGAGGGAGCGGGAGGGAGCTCCTACAATGAGCAGTTCTTC. Its protein is CAISEGAGGSSYNEQFF.